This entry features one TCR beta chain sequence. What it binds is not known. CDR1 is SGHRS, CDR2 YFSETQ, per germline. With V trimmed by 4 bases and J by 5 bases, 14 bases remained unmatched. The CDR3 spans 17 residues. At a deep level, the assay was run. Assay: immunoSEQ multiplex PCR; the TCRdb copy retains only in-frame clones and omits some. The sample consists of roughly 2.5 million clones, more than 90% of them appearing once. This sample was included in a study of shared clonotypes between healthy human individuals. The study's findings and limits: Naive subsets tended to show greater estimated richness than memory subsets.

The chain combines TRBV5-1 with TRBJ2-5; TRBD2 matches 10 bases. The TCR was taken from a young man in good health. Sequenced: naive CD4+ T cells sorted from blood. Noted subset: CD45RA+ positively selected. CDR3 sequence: CASSPVGQRGGHETQYF. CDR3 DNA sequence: TGCGCCAGCAGCCCGGTCGGGCAGCGGGGGGGCCACGAGACCCAGTACTTC.